The rows below give T cell receptor beta chains drawn from one sample of a study of monozygotic twins with inflammatory bowel disease. TCRdb re-called the 5' RACE reads, yielding one record per CDR3 amino acid sequence without DNA. In total, the table holds 440,000 or so distinct CDR3 sequences. Sequencing was performed on blood. The receptors originated from a human donor with ulcerative colitis or Crohn's disease, or a healthy co-twin of an affected twin (not recorded which). Both conserved end residues are part of each CDR3.

>TRBJ2-7|TRBV5-1
CASSLADGGHEQYF
>TRBJ1-1|TRBV6-1
CASRNDRGPGTEAFF
>TRBJ1-6|TRBV20-1
CSAKTGDSPLHF
>TRBJ2-7|TRBV7-2
CASSYGLAGGSSYEQYF
>TRBJ2-7|TRBV5-1
CASSLDQGYEQYF
>TRBJ2-6|TRBV9
CASSGPGIGSNVLTF
>TRBJ2-1|TRBV20-1
CSARGESGLAPYNEQFF
>TRBJ2-2|TRBV4-2
CASSPEGLAGLGTGELFF
>TRBJ2-1|TRBV19
CASSPRRGHEQFF
>TRBJ2-7|TRBV4-2
CASSQEASGAYEQYF
>TRBJ2-1|TRBV20-1
CSATLLGKGSDEQFF
>TRBJ2-5|TRBV20-1
CSAPGGSKETQYF
>TRBJ2-3|TRBV11-2
CASSLDPILADTQYF
>TRBJ2-7|TRBV7-9
CASSLGLAGRTYEQYF
>TRBJ1-1|TRBV5-1
CASSWTGGVDTEAFF
>TRBJ2-2|TRBV7-3
CASSLGSGGRGRTGELFF
>TRBJ1-2|TRBV5-1
CASGSEARGGYTF
>TRBJ2-3|TRBV5-1
CASSQGQGADTQYF
>TRBJ2-5|TRBV7-2
CASSLWPGPAETQYF
>TRBJ2-2|TRBV3-1
CASSHGLPGGELFF
>TRBJ1-1|TRBV4-1
CASSLRGSGVSGTEAFF
>TRBJ1-3|TRBV3-1
CASSDRGTGNTIYF
>TRBJ1-6|TRBV5-1
CASSFLPGPNNSPLHF
>TRBJ1-2|TRBV20-1
CSASAGRDGYTF
>TRBJ2-1|TRBV6-5
CASSSRSGRLSYNEQFF
>TRBJ2-3|TRBV12-5
CASAPGRLAVTDTQYF
>TRBJ2-7|TRBV3-1
CASRPHGAPYEQYF
>TRBJ2-5|TRBV7-2
CASSSGTSGPQETQYF
>TRBJ2-5|TRBV4-3
CASSQGTGGIKETQYF
>TRBJ2-7|TRBV4-3
CASSQDSTSREQYF
>TRBJ1-5|TRBV15
CATSRTRAAVQPQHF
>TRBJ2-1|TRBV7-6
CASSLRTAGWTYNEQFF
>TRBJ2-2|TRBV7-9
CASSFYTGELFF
>TRBJ2-2|TRBV4-3
CASSQDSWVGSSVSGELFF
>TRBJ1-3|TRBV4-2
CASSSPIAVPGNTIYF
>TRBJ1-1|TRBV29-1
CSGTAGTEAFF
>TRBJ2-5|TRBV4-3
CASSQTQGRKTQYF
>TRBJ2-1|TRBV20-1
CSGSIAGRADNEQFF
>TRBJ2-7|TRBV5-4
CASSLASSGRYEQYF
>TRBJ2-1|TRBV13
CASNQDSGRAGNEQFF
>TRBJ1-1|TRBV7-9
CASSLQGAWYTEAFF
>TRBJ2-3|TRBV4-2
CASSPNARVKITDTQYF
>TRBJ2-1|TRBV7-2
CASSPLGGRTFYEQFF
>TRBJ2-7|TRBV5-1
CASSLDGTSSEQYF
>TRBJ2-7|TRBV7-2
CASSARTGGAYEQYF
>TRBJ2-2|TRBV29-1
CSVYGSSYGELFF
>TRBJ2-5|TRBV25-1
CASSGLGFLETQYF
>TRBJ2-2|TRBV6-1
CASSERALEWRELFF
>TRBJ1-3|TRBV12-3/TRBV12-4
CASRLGATIYF
>TRBJ2-5|TRBV9
CASSADPGLGGETQYF
>TRBJ2-1|TRBV12-3/TRBV12-4
CASSPPELAGPGDEQFF
>TRBJ1-2|TRBV24-1
CATSDLYGYTF
>TRBJ1-1|TRBV30
CAWTRSLTPQAFTEAFF
>TRBJ2-2|TRBV28
CASSLPDRVGELFF
>TRBJ2-5|TRBV20-1
CSATSPRNAQETQYF
>TRBJ2-7|TRBV7-9
CASSSQGPTSGASYEQYF
>TRBJ1-3|TRBV18
CASSPVTAQEGNTIYF
>TRBJ2-1|TRBV21-1
CASSKALTSGSYNEQFF
>TRBJ1-1|TRBV27
CASSLSWAEGTNTEAFF
>TRBJ2-1|TRBV30
CAWSVLGLAGGLGRNEQFF